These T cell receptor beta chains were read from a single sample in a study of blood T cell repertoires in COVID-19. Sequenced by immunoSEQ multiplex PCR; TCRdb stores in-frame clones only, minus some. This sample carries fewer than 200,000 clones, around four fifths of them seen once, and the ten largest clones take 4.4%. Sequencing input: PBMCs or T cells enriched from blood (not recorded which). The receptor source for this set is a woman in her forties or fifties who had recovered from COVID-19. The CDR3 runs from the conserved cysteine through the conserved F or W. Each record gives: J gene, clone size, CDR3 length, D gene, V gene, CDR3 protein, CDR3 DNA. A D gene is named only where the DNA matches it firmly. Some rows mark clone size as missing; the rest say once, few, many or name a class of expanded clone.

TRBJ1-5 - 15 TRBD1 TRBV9 CASSAEGQPNQPQHF TGTGCCAGCAGCGCCGAGGGACAGCCTAATCAGCCCCAGCATTTT
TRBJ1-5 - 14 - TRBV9 CASSVEGGNQPQHF TGTGCCAGCAGCGTAGAAGGGGGTAATCAGCCCCAGCATTTT
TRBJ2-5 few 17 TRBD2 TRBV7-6 CASSTPTGLAGEETQYF TGTGCCAGCAGCACGCCGACGGGACTAGCGGGTGAAGAGACCCAGTACTTC
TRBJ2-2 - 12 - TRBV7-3 CASSPGSGELFF TGTGCCAGCAGTCCAGGGTCCGGGGAGCTGTTTTTT
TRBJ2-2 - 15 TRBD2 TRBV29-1 CSVGGGRGNTGELFF TGCAGCGTTGGTGGCGGGAGGGGTAACACCGGGGAGCTGTTTTTT
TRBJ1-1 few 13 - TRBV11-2 CASSISEGTEAFF TGTGCCAGCTCGATATCGGAGGGGACTGAAGCTTTCTTT
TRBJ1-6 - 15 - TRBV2 CASRESDRTNSPLHF TGTGCCAGCAGGGAGTCGGACAGAACTAATTCACCCCTCCACTTT
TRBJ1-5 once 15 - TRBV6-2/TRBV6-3 CASSYRWGSFQPQHF TGTGCCAGCAGTTACCGCTGGGGCTCTTTTCAGCCCCAGCATTTT
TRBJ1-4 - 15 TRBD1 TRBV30 CAWSVLRTGNEKLFF TGTGCCTGGAGTGTACTTAGGACAGGGAATGAAAAACTGTTTTTT
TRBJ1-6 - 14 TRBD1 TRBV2 CASSNGQGNSPLHF TGTGCCAGCAGCAATGGACAGGGCAATTCACCCCTCCACTTT
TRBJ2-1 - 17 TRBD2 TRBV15 CATSRDRTSGPDNEQFF TGTGCCACCAGCAGAGATCGTACTAGCGGGCCAGACAATGAGCAGTTCTTC
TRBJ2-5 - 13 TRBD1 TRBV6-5 CASRNQGVETQYF TGTGCCAGCAGAAACCAGGGGGTCGAGACCCAGTACTTC